The 29 T cell receptor beta chains presented below share a single source sample, sequenced in a study of CXCR3-negative and CXCR3-positive naive CD8 T cells. With UMI labels, 5' RACE was used to prepare the TRB cDNA libraries. After re-calling the 5' RACE reads, TCRdb lists one entry per CDR3 protein, DNA absent. The sample has 20,000 to 25,000 distinct CDR3 sequences. The sequencing input was memory CD8+ T cells from blood. These receptor sequences come from a human donor in good health. Some clones in this sample may be carry-over from other donors' samples.

V is TRBV12-3 or TRBV12-4 and J is TRBJ2-1; there is no DNA to check the TCRdb D call of TRBD1. The CDR3 extends over 12 amino acids. The CDR3 here is CASSSGDGEQFF.

The chain has TRBV12-3 or TRBV12-4 and TRBJ2-1; TCRdb's D call of TRBD1 is untestable without DNA. The CDR3 is made up of 17 amino acids. Here the CDR3 reads CASSLFIYGTEYNEQFF.

The rearrangement links TRBV7-9 to TRBJ2-7; TCRdb picks TRBD1, but there is no DNA to check that call. There are 16 residues in the CDR3. In germline, CDR1 is SEHNR, CDR2 FQNEAQ (reference sequence). Here the CDR3 reads CASSVTVRQADYEQYF.

This clonotype counts as medium-sized by frequency. The rearrangement links TRBV14 to TRBJ2-1. Per germline, CDR1 SGHDN and CDR2 FVKESK. This CDR3 comprises 15 residues. The CDR3 reads CASSRKVGSWSEQFF.

This sequence joins TRBV9 and TRBJ2-1. Per germline, CDR1 SGDLS and CDR2 YYNGEE. This CDR3 contains 15 residues. The CDR3 loop is CASSPRGSRQDEQFF.

The rearrangement joins TRBV12-3 or TRBV12-4 to TRBJ1-2; checking the TCRdb D call of TRBD1 is not possible without DNA. The CDR3 is 15 amino acids. The CDR3 sequence: CASSLLGQGARGYTF.

V usage is TRBV20-1 and J usage is TRBJ2-7; TCRdb names TRBD1, which stays unverified in the absence of DNA. Germline V CDR1 and CDR2: DFQATT, SNEGSKA (reference sequence). This CDR3 has 15 amino acids. CDR3 amino acids: CSARDLAGDRDEQYF.

This chain joins TRBV11-2 and TRBJ2-2; TCRdb picks TRBD1, but there is no DNA to check that call. From germline, CDR1 is SGHAT and CDR2 FQNNGV. The CDR3 length is 15 residues. This chain's CDR3 is CASSTTVTGTGELFF.

The chain joins TRBV28 to TRBJ2-5; checking the TCRdb D call of TRBD1 is not possible without DNA. The germline gives CDR1 MDHEN, CDR2 SYDVKM. This CDR3 comprises 15 residues. CDR3 residues: CASSLAGTFRETQYF. The entire variable domain, with the rest obtained from reference TRBV28 and TRBJ2-5, is as follows: DVKVTQSSRYLVKRTGEKVFLECVQDMDHENMFWYRQDPGLGLRLIYFSYDVKMKEKGDIPEGYSVSREKKERFSLILESASTNQTSMYLCASSLAGTFRETQYFGPGTRLLVL.

V usage is TRBV6-4 and J usage is TRBJ2-2; the TRBD1 assignment by TCRdb is unverifiable without DNA. CDR1 MRHNA and CDR2 SNTAGT come from the germline V gene. The CDR3 is 15 residues long. The CDR3 loop reads CASSGTKENTGELFF.

This chain joins TRBV20-1 and TRBJ1-2; TCRdb reports TRBD1, a call that lacks DNA to check it against. Germline lookup yields CDR1 DFQATT and CDR2 SNEGSKA (reference sequence). The CDR3 is 15 amino acids. CDR3 in amino acids: CSARFQGEINYGYTF.

The V and J genes are TRBV9 and TRBJ2-1; checking the TCRdb D call of TRBD2 is not possible without DNA. Germline assignment: CDR1 SGDLS and CDR2 YYNGEE. This CDR3 spans 12 amino acids. The CDR3 is CASSRGYNEQFF.

The rearrangement links TRBV5-5 to TRBJ2-7; TCRdb outputs TRBD1, but without DNA this stays unchecked. The CDR3 contains 13 residues. The germline CDR1 and CDR2 sequences are SGHKS and YYEKEE (reference sequence). The CDR3 sequence is CASSYDRWPEQYF.

The chain has TRBV7-9 and TRBJ2-1; TCRdb's D call of TRBD1 is untestable without DNA. In germline, CDR1 is SEHNR, CDR2 FQNEAQ (reference sequence). CDR3 length: 15 residues. The CDR3: CASSFGTGVYNEQFF.

The rearrangement joins TRBV20-1 to TRBJ2-3; TCRdb selects TRBD1, and the lack of DNA leaves this call unchecked. The CDR3 is made up of 19 amino acids. Germline values: CDR1 DFQATT, CDR2 SNEGSKA (reference sequence). The CDR3 reads CSARVPHYGEKGPTDTQYF.

This clonotype is called medium-sized based on its frequency. This chain connects TRBV4-1 to TRBJ2-3; there is no DNA to check the TCRdb D call of TRBD1. CDR1 is MGHRA and CDR2 is YSYEKL in the germline V gene. This CDR3 is 15 amino acids long. The CDR3 loop is CASSQEGAITDTQYF.

This chain joins TRBV12-3 or TRBV12-4 and TRBJ2-2; TCRdb reports TRBD1, a call that lacks DNA to check it against. This CDR3 is built from 15 residues. CDR3 region: CATLGQGGGGGELFF.

The chain has TRBV6-6 and TRBJ1-1; TCRdb designates TRBD1, a call that cannot be tested without DNA. This CDR3 comprises 17 residues. CDR1 is MNHNY and CDR2 is SVGAGI in the germline V gene (reference sequence). CDR3 amino acids: CASSYDPEGGSDTEAFF.

The chain has TRBV7-6 and TRBJ2-1; TCRdb indicates TRBD2, and absent DNA this call remains unverified. The germline V gene has CDR1 SGHVS and CDR2 FNYEAQ. The CDR3 runs to 16 residues. The CDR3 region is CASSLYGDSGANEQFF.

The CDR3 here is CASSPTRLAGGSETQYF. This chain links TRBV28 with TRBJ2-5; TCRdb calls TRBD2, which cannot be checked without DNA. This CDR3 region has 17 residues. CDR1 MDHEN and CDR2 SYDVKM come from the germline V gene.

The rearrangement uses TRBV2 and TRBJ1-2. Germline values: CDR1 SNHLY, CDR2 FYNNEI. The CDR3 length is 13 residues. CDR3 loop: CASYSEAVYGYTF.

J is TRBJ1-2 and V is TRBV21-1; the D gene TCRdb calls, TRBD1, cannot be checked with no DNA. TRBV21-1 is assigned pseudogene status. CDR3 length: 17 amino acids. The CDR3 here is CASSIGGLQGFDYGYTF.

The chain has TRBV6-2 or TRBV6-3 and TRBJ2-2. The CDR3 covers 11 residues. Germline loops: CDR1 MNHEY, CDR2 SVGEGT. CDR3 sequence reads: CASGLAGELFF.

V usage is TRBV28 and J usage is TRBJ2-1. CDR3 length equals 15 residues. CDR1 and CDR2 (germline): MDHEN, SYDVKM. The CDR3 loop reads CASSLVGARYNEQFF.

V usage is TRBV28 and J usage is TRBJ2-5; TCRdb's D gene call, TRBD2, goes unchecked for lack of DNA. CDR1 and CDR2 from the germline V gene are MDHEN and SYDVKM. CDR3 length equals 16 residues. The CDR3 loop reads CASSPPRTSGQETQYF. Full variable domain (remainder filled in from reference TRBV28 and TRBJ2-5): DVKVTQSSRYLVKRTGEKVFLECVQDMDHENMFWYRQDPGLGLRLIYFSYDVKMKEKGDIPEGYSVSREKKERFSLILESASTNQTSMYLCASSPPRTSGQETQYFGPGTRLLVL.

The rearrangement links TRBV20-1 to TRBJ2-7; the D call from TCRdb, TRBD2, cannot be confirmed without DNA. The CDR3 has 15 amino acids. The germline V gene has CDR1 DFQATT and CDR2 SNEGSKA (reference sequence). CDR3 region: CSASTSPEGSYEQYF.

The chain has TRBV5-1 and TRBJ2-3. Germline V gives CDR1 SGHRS, CDR2 YFSETQ. The CDR3 covers 16 residues. CDR3 loop: CASSSQQFLPHDTQYF. The complete variable domain, with remaining parts taken from reference TRBV5-1 and TRBJ2-3, reads KAGVTQTPRYLIKTRGQQVTLSCSPISGHRSVSWYQQTPGQGLQFLFEYFSETQRNKGNFPGRFSGRQFSNSRSEMNVSTLELGDSALYLCASSSQQFLPHDTQYFGPGTRLTVL.

The chain employs TRBV7-3 and TRBJ1-2; lacking DNA, the TRBD1 call made by TCRdb goes unchecked. The CDR3 contains 17 residues. Per the germline V gene, CDR1 is SGHTA and CDR2 is FQGTGA. The CDR3 sequence: CASSLYPTSGGDYGYTF.

V and J are TRBV12-3 or TRBV12-4 and TRBJ1-1. The CDR3 consists of 14 residues. CDR3 region: CASSLPKALTEAFF.